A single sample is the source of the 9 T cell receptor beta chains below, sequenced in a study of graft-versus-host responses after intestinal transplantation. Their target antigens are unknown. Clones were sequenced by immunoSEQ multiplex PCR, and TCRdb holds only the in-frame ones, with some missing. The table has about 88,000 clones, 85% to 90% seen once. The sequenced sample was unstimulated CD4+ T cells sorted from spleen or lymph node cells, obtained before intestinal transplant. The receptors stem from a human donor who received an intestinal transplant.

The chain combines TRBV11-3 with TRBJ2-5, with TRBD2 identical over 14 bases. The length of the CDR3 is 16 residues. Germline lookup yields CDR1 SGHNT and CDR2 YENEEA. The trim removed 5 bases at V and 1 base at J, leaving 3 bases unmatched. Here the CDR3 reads CASSPGTSGGQETQYF. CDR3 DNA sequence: TGTGCCAGCAGCCCCGGGACTAGCGGGGGCCAAGAGACCCAGTACTTC.

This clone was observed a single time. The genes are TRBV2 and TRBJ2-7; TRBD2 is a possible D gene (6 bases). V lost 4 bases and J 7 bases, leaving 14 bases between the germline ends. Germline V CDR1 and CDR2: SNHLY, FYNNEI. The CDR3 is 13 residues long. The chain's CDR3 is CASSGASVGEQYF. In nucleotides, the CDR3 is TGTGCCAGCAGTGGGGCTAGCGTGGGAGAGCAGTACTTC. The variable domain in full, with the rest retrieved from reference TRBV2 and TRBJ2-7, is EPEVTQTPSHQVTQMGQEVILRCVPISNHLYFYWYRQILGQKVEFLVSFYNNEISEKSEIFDDQFSVERPDGSNFTLKIRSTKLEDSAMYFCASSGASVGEQYFGPGTRLTVT.

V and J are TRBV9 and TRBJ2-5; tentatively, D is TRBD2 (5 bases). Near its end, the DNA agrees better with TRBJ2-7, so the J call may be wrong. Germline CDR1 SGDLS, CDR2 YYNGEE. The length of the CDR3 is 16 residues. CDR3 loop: CASSVTGTEGAYEQYF. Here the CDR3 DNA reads TGTGCCAGCAGCGTAACGGGAACCGAGGGAGCCTACGAGCAGTACTTC.

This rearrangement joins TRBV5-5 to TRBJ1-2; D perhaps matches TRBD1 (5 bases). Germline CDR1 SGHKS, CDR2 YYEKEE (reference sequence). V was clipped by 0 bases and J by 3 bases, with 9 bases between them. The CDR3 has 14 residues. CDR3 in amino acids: CASSLGGRDYGYTF. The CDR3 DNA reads TGTGCCAGCAGCTTGGGGGGCCGCGACTATGGCTACACCTTC.

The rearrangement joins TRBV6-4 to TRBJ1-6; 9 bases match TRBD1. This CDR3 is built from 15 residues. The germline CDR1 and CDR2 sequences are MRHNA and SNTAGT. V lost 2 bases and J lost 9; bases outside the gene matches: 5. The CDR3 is CASSDTGGAGSPLHF. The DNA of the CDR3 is TGTGCCAGCAGTGACACAGGGGGCGCGGGTTCACCCCTCCACTTT.

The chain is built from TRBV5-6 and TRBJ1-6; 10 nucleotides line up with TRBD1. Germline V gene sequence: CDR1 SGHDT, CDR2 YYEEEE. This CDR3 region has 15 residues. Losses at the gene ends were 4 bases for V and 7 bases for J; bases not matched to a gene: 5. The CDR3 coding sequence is TGTGCCAGCAGCCGACAGGGGGCTTGGAATTCACCCCTCCACTTT. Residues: CASSRQGAWNSPLHF.

The DNA for the CDR3 is TGTGCCAGCAGTGAAACTACGGGGGTCCCCAATCAGCCCCAGCATTTT. Amino acid sequence: CASSETTGVPNQPQHF. V gene TRBV27 combines with J gene TRBJ1-5, with a tentative D call TRBD1 (5 bases). CDR1 MNHEY and CDR2 SMNVEV come from the germline V gene (reference sequence). CDR3 length: 16 amino acids. V lost 5 bases and J 3 bases, leaving 17 bases between the germline ends.

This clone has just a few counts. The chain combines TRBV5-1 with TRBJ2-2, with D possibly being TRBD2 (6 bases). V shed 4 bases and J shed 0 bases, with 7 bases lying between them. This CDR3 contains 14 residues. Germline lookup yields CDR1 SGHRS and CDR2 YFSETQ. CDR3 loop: CASSAGPNTGELFF. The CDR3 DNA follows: TGCGCCAGCAGCGCGGGACCGAACACCGGGGAGCTGTTTTTT.

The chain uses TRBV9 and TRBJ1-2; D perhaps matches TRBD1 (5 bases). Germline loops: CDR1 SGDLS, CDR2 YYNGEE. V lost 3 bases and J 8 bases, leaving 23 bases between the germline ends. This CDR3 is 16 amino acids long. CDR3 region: CASSGDDAGSWWGYTF. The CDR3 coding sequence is TGTGCCAGCAGCGGGGACGACGCCGGGAGTTGGTGGGGCTACACCTTC.